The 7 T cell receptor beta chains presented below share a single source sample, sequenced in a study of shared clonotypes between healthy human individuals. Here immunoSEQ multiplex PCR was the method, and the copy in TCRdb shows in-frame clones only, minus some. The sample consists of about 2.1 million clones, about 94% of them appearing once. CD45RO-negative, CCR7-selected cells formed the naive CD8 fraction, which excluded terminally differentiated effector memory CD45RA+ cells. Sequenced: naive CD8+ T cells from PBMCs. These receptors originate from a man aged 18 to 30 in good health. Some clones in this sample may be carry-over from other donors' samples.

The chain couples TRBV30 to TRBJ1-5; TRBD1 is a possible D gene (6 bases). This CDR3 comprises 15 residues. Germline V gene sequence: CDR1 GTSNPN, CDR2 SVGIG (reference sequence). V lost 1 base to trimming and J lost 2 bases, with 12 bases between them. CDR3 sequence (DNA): TGTGCCTGGAGTGGGGGGGGCGCGGGCAATCAGCCCCAGCATTTT. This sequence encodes CAWSGGGAGNQPQHF.

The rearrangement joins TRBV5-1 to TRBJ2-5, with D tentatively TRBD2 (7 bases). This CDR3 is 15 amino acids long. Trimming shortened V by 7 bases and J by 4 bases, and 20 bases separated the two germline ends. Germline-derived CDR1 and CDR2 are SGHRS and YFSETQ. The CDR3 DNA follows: TGCGCCAGCGGACCGTTAGGGGGGGCCCCAGAGACCCAGTACTTC. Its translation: CASGPLGGAPETQYF.

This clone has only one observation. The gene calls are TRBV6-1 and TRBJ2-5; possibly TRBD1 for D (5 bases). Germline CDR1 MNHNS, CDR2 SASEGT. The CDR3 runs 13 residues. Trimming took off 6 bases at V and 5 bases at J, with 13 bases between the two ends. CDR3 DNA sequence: TGTGCCAGCAGAGGGGCCCCGTGGGAGACCCAGTACTTC. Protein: CASRGAPWETQYF.

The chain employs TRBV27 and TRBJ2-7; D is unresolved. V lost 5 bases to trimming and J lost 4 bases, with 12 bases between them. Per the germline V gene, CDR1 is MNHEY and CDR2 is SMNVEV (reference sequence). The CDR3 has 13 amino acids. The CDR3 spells CASSDRTPYEQYF. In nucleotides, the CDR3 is TGTGCCAGCAGTGATCGGACGCCATACGAGCAGTACTTC.

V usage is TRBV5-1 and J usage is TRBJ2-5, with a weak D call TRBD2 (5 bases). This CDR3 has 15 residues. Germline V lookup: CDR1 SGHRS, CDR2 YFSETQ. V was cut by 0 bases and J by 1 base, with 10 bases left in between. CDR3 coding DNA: TGCGCCAGCAGCTTGGTGGGAGATGGCCAAGAGACCCAGTACTTC. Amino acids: CASSLVGDGQETQYF. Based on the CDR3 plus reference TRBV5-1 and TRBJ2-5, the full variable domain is KAGVTQTPRYLIKTRGQQVTLSCSPISGHRSVSWYQQTPGQGLQFLFEYFSETQRNKGNFPGRFSGRQFSNSRSEMNVSTLELGDSALYLCASSLVGDGQETQYFGPGTRLLVL.

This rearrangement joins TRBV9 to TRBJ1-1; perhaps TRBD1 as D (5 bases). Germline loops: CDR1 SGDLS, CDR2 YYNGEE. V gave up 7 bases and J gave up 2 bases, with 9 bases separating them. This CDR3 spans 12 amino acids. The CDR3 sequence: CASGTINTEAFF. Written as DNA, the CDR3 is TGTGCCAGCGGGACCATTAACACTGAAGCTTTCTTT.

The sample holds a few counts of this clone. The CDR3: CASSELWDEQFF. The CDR3 coding sequence is TGTGCCAGCAGTGAATTGTGGGATGAGCAGTTCTTC. V is TRBV6-1 and J is TRBJ2-1; no firm D call. CDR1 is MNHNS, CDR2 SASEGT, per germline. CDR3 length equals 12 residues. V lost 2 bases and J 8 bases, leaving 7 bases between the germline ends.